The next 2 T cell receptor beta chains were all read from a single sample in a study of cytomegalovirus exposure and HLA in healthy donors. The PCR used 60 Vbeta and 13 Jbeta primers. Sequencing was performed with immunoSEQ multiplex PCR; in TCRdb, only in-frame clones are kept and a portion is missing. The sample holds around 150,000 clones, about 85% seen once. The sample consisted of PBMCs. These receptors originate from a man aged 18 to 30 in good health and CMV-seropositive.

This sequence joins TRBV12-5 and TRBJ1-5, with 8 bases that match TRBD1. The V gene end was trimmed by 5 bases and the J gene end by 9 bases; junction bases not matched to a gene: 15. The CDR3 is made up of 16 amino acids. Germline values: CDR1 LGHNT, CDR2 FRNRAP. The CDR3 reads CASGPGTGRDLAPQHF. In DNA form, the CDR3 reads TGTGCTAGTGGTCCCGGGACAGGCCGTGATCTGGCGCCCCAGCATTTT.

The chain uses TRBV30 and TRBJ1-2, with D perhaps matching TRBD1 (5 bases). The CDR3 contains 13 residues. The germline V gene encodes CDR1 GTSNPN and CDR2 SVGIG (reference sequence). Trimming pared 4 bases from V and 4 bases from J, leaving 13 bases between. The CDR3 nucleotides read TGTGCCTGGACCCAGACAGCCTTCTATGGCTACACCTTC. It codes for CAWTQTAFYGYTF. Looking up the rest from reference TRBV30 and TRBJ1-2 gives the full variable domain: SQTIHQWPATLVQPVGSPLSLECTVEGTSNPNLYWYRQAAGRGLQLLFYSVGIGQISSEVPQNLSASRPQDRQFILSSKKLLLSDSGFYLCAWTQTAFYGYTFGSGTRLTVV.